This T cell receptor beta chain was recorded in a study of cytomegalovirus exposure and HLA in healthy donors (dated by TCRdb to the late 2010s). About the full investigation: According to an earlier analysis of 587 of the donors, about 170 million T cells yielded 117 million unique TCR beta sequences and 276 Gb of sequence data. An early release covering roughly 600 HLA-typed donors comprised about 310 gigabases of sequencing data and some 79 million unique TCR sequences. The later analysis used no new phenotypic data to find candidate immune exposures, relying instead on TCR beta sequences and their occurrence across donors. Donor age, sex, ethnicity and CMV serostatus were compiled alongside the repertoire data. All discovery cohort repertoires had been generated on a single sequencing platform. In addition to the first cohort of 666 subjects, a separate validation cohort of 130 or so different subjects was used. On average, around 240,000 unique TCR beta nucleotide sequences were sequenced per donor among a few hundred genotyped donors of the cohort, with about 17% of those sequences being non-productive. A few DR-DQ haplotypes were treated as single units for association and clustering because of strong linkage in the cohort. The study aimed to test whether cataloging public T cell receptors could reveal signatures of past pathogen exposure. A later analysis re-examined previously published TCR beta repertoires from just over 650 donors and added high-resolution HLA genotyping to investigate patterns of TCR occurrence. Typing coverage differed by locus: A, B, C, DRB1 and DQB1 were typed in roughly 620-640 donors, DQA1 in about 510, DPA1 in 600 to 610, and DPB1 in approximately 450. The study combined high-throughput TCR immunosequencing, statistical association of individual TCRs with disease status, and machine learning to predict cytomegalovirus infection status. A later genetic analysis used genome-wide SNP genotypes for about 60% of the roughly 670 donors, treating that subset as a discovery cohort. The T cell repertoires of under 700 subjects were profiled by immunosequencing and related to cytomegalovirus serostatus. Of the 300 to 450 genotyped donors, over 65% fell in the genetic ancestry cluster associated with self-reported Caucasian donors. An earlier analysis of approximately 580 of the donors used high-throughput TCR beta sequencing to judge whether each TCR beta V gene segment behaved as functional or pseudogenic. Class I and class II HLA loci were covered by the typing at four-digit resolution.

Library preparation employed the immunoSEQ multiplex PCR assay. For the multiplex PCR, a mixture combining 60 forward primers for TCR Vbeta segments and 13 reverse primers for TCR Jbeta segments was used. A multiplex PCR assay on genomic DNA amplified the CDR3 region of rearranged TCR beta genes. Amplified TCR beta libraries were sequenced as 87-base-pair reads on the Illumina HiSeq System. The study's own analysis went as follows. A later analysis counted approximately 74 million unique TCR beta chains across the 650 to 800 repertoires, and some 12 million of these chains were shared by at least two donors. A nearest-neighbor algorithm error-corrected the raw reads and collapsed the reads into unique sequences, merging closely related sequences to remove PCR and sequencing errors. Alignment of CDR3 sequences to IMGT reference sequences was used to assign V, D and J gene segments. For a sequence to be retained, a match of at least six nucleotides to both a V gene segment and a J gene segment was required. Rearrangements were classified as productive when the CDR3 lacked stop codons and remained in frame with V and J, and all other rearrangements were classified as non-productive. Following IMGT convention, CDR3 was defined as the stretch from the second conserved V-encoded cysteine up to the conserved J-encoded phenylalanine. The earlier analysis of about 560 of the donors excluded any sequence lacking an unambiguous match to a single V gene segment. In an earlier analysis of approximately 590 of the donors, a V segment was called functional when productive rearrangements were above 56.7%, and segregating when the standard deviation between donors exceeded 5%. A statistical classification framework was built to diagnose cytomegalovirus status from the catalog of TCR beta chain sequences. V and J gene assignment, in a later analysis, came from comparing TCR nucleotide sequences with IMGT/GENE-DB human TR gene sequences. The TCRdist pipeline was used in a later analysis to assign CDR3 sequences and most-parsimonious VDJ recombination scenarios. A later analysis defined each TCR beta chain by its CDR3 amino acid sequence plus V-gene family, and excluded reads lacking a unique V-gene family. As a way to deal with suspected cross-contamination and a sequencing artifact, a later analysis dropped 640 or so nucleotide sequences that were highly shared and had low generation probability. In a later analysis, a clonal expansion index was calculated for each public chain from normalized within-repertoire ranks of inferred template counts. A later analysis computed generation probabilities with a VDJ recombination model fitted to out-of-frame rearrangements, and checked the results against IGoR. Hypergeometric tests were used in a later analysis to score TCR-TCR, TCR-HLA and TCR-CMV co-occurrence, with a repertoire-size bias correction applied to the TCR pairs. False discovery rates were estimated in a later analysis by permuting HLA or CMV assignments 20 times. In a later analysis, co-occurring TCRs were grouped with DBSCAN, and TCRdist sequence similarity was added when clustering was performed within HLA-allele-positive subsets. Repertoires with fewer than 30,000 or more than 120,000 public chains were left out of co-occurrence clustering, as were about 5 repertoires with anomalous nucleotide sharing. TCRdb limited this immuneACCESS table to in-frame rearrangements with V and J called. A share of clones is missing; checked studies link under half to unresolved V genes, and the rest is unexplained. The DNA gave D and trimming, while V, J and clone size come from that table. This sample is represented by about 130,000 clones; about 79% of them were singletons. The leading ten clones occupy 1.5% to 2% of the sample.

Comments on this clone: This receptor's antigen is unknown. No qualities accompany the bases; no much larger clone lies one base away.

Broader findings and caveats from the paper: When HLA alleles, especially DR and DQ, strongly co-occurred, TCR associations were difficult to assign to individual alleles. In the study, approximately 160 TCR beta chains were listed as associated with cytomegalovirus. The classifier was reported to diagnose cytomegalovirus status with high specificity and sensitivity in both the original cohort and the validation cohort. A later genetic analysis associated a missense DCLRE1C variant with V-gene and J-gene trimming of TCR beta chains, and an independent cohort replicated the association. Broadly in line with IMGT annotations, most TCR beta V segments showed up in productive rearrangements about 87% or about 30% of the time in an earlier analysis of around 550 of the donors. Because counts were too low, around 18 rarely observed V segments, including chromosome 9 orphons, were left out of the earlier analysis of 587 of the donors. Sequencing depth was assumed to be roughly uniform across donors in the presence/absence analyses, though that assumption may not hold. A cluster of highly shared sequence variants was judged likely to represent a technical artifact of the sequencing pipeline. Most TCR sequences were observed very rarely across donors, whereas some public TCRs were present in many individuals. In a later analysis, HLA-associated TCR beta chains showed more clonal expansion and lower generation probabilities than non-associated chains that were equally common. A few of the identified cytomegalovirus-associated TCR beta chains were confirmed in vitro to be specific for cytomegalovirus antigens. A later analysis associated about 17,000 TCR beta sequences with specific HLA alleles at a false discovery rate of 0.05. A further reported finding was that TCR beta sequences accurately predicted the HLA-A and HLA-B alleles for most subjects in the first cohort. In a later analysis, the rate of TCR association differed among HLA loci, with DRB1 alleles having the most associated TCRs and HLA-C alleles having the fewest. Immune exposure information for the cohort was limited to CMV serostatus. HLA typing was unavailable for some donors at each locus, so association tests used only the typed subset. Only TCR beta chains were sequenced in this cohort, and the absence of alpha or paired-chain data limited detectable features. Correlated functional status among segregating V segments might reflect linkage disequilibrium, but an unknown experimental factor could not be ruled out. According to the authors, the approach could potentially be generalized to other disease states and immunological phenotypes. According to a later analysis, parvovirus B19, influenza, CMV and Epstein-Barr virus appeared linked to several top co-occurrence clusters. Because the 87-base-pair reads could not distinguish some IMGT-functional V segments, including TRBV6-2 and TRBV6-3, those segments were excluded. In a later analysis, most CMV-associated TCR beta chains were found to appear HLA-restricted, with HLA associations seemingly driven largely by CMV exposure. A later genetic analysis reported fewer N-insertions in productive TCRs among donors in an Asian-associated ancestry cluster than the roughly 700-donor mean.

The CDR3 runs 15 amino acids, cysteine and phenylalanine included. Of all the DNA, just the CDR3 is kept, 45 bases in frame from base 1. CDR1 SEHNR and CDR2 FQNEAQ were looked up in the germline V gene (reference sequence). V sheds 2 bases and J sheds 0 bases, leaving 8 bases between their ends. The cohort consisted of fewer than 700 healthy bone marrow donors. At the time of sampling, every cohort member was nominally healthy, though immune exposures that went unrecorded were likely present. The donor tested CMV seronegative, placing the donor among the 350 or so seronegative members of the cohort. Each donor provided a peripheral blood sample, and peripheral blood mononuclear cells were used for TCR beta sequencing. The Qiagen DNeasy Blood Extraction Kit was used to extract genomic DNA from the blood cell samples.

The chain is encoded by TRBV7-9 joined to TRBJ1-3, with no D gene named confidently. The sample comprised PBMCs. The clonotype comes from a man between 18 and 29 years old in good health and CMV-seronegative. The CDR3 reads CASSLIPSSGNTIYF. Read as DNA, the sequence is TGTGCCAGCAGCTTAATTCCTAGCTCTGGAAACACCATATATTTT.